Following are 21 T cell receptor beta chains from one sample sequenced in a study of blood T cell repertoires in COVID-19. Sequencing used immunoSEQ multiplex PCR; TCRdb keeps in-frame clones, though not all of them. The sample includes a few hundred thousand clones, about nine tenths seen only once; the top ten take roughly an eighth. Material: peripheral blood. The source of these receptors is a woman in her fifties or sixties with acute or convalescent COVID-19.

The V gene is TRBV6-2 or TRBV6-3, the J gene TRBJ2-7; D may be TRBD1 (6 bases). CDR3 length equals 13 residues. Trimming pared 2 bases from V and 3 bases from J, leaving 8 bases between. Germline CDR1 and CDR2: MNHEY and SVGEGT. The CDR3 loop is CASSYRRGYEQYF. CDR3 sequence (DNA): TGTGCCAGCAGTTACCGCAGGGGCTACGAGCAGTACTTC.

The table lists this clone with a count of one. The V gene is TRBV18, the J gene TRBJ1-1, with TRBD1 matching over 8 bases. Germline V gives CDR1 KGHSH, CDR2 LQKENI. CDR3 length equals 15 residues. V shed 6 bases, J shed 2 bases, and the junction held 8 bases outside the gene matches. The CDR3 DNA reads TGTGCCAGCTCTAGCGGACAGGGTGAAAACACTGAAGCTTTCTTT. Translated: CASSSGQGENTEAFF.

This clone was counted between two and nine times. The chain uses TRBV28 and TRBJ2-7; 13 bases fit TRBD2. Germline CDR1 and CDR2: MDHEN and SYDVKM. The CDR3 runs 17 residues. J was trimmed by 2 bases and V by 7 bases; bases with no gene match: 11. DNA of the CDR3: TGTGCCAGCAACCTCGCACAGGGACTAGCGGGGACCTACGAGCAGTACTTC. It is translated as CASNLAQGLAGTYEQYF. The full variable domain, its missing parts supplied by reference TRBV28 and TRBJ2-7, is DVKVTQSSRYLVKRTGEKVFLECVQDMDHENMFWYRQDPGLGLRLIYFSYDVKMKEKGDIPEGYSVSREKKERFSLILESASTNQTSMYLCASNLAQGLAGTYEQYFGPGTRLTVT.

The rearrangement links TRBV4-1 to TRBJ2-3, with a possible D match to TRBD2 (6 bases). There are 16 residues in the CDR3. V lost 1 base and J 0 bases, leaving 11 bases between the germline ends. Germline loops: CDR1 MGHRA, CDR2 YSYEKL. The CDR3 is CASSQVAESSTDTQYF. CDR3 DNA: TGCGCCAGCAGCCAAGTAGCGGAGAGTAGCACAGATACGCAGTATTTT.

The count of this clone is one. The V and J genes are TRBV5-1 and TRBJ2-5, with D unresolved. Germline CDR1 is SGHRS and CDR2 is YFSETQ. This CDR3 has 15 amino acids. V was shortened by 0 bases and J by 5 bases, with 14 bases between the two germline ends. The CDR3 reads CASSLGRLPPETQYF. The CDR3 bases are TGCGCCAGCAGCTTGGGGAGACTCCCGCCGGAGACCCAGTACTTC.

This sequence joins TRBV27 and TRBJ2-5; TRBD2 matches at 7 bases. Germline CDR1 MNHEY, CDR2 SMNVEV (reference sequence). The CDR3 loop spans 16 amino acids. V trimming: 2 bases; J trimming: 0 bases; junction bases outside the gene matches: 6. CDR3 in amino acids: CASSLVSSGHQETQYF. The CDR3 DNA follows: TGTGCCAGCAGTTTAGTGTCTAGCGGACACCAAGAGACCCAGTACTTC.

The CDR3: CATSDFFPGDEQYF. The CDR3 nucleotides read TGTGCCACCAGTGATTTTTTCCCCGGGGACGAGCAGTACTTC. The rearrangement uses TRBV24-1 and TRBJ2-7, with D perhaps matching TRBD2 (5 bases). This CDR3 region has 14 residues. Trimming took off 1 base at V and 5 bases at J, with 11 bases between the two ends. Looked up from germline, CDR1 is KGHDR and CDR2 is SFDVKD.

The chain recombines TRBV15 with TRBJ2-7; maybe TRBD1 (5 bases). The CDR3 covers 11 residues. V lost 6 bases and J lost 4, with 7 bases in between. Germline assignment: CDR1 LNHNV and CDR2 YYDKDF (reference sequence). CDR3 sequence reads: CATSRGYEQYF. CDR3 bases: TGTGCCACCAGTAGGGGTTACGAGCAGTACTTC.

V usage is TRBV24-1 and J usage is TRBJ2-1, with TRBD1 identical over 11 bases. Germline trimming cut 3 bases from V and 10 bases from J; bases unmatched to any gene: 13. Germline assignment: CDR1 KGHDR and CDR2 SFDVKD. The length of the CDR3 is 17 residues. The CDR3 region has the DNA TGTGCCACCAGTGATGGGCGGACAGGGGGCCCAGTGGGGGAGCAGTTCTTC. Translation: CATSDGRTGGPVGEQFF.

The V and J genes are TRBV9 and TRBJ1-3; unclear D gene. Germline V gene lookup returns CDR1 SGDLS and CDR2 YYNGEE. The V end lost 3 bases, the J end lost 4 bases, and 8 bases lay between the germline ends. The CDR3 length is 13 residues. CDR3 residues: CASSERGGNTIYF. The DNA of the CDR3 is TGTGCCAGCAGCGAAAGAGGGGGAAACACCATATATTTT.

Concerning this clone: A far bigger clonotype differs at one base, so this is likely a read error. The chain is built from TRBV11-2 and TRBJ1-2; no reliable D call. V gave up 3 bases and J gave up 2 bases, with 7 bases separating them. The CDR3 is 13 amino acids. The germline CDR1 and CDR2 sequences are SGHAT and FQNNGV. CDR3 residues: CASSFGGNYGYTF. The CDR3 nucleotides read TGTGCCAGCAGCTTTGGCGGAAACTATGGCTACACCTTC. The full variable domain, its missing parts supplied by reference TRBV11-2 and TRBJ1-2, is EAGVAQSPRYKIIEKRQSVAFWCNPISGHATLYWYQQILGQGPKLLIQFQNNGVVDDSQLPKDRFSAERLKGVDSTLKIQPAKLEDSAVYLCASSFGGNYGYTFGSGTRLTVV.

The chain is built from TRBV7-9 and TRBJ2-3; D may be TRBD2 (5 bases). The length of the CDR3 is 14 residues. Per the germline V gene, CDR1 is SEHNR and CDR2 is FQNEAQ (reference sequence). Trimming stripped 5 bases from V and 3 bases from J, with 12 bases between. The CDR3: CASSGVGGTDTQYF. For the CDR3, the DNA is TGTGCCAGCAGCGGGGTAGGAGGAACAGATACGCAGTATTTT. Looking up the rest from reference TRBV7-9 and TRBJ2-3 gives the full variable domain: DTGVSQNPRHKITKRGQNVTFRCDPISEHNRLYWYRQTLGQGPEFLTYFQNEAQLEKSRLLSDRFSAERPKGSFSTLEIQRTEQGDSAMYLCASSGVGGTDTQYFGPGTRLTVL.

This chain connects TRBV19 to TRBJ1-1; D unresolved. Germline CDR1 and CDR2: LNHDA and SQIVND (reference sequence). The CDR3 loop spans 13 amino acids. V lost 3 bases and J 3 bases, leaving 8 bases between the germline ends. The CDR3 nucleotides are TGTGCCAGTAGTATCCTCGGGGACACTGAAGCTTTCTTT. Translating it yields CASSILGDTEAFF.

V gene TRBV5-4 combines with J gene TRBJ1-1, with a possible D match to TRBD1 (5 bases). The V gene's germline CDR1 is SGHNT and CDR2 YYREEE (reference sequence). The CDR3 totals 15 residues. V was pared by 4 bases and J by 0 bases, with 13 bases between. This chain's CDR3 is CASSRDSSMNTEAFF. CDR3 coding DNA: TGTGCCAGCAGCAGAGACAGTTCCATGAACACTGAAGCTTTCTTT.

The CDR3 spells CSASMASGRDPYNEQFF. DNA of the CDR3: TGCAGTGCTAGTATGGCTAGCGGGAGAGACCCCTACAATGAGCAGTTCTTC. The chain links TRBV20-1 to TRBJ2-1, with 10 bases aligning to TRBD2. The V gene end was trimmed by 3 bases and the J gene end by 2 bases; junction bases not matched to a gene: 10. The length of the CDR3 is 17 residues. In germline, CDR1 is DFQATT, CDR2 SNEGSKA (reference sequence).

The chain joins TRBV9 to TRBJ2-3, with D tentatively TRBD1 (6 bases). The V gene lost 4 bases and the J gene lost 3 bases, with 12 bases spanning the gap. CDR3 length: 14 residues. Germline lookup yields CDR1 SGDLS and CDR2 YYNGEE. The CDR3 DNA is TGTGCCAGCAGCCTACGGACAGAGACAGATACGCAGTATTTT. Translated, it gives CASSLRTETDTQYF.

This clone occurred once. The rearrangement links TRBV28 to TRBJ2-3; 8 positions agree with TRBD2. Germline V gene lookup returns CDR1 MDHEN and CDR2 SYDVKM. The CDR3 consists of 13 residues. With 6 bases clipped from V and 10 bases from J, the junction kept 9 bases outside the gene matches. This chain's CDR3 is CASRPPPGGAQYF. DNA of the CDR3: TGTGCCAGCAGACCCCCCCCCGGGGGGGCGCAGTATTTT.

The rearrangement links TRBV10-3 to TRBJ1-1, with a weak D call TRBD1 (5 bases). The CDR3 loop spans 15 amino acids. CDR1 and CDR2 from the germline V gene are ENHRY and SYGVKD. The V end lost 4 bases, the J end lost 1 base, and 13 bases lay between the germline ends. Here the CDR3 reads CAISANTGENTEAFF. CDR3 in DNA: TGTGCCATCAGTGCTAATACAGGAGAGAACACTGAAGCTTTCTTT.

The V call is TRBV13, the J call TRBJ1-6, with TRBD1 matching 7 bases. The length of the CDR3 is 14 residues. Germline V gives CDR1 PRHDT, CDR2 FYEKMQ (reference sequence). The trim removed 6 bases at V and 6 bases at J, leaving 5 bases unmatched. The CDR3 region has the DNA TGTGCCAGCAGTTCCGGGACAGCTAATTCACCCCTCCACTTT. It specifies CASSSGTANSPLHF.

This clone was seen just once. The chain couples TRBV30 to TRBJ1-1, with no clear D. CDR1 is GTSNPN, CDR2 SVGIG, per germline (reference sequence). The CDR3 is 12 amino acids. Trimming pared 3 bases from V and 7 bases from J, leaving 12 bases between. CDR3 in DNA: TGTGCCTGGAGGGCCCTAGGCCTTGAAGCTTTCTTT. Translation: CAWRALGLEAFF. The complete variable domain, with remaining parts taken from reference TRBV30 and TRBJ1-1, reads SQTIHQWPATLVQPVGSPLSLECTVEGTSNPNLYWYRQAAGRGLQLLFYSVGIGQISSEVPQNLSASRPQDRQFILSSKKLLLSDSGFYLCAWRALGLEAFFGQGTRLTVV.

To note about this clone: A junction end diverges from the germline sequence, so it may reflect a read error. As DNA, the CDR3 is TGTGCCAGCAGCCTAGGGACTACCTACGAGCAGTACTTC. Encoded protein: CASSLGTTYEQYF. V gene TRBV13 combines with J gene TRBJ2-7; 7 bases align to TRBD2. The CDR3 is 13 residues long. CDR1 and CDR2 from the germline V gene are PRHDT and FYEKMQ (reference sequence).